Listed below are T cell receptor beta chains from one sample, sequenced in a study of control samples from healthy donors and cancer patients. The protocol was immunoSEQ multiplex PCR, while the TCRdb copy is restricted to in-frame clones and leaves out a portion. Of 150,000 to 200,000 clones in the sample, around 88% were seen once. Sequenced sample: blood. The receptor set was obtained from a woman in her thirties in good health. Each CDR3 is given without its conserved first and last residue. D genes are given only for firm matches.

ASSLMSVGDTQY	TRBJ2-3	TRBV5-1	NA
ASSGPSGVQH	TRBJ1-5	TRBV19	NA
ASSNYAGGDNYGYT	TRBJ1-2	TRBV11-1	NA
ASSSEWNTEAF	TRBJ1-1	TRBV5-6	NA
ASSLAGGQGQPHTEAF	TRBJ1-1	TRBV5-1	TRBD1
ASSIVPSGGVGEQF	TRBJ2-1	TRBV19	TRBD2
ASSVARFSGNTIY	TRBJ1-3	TRBV9	NA
ASYAQGLGGNTEAF	TRBJ1-1	TRBV3-1/TRBV3-2	TRBD1
ASSLGVGYEQY	TRBJ2-7	TRBV7-9	NA
ASSQGNRGPLNIQY	TRBJ2-4	TRBV3-1/TRBV3-2	NA
ASSFLAGGQQGANVLT	TRBJ2-6	TRBV6-2/TRBV6-3	TRBD2
ASSHSLAGGGELF	TRBJ2-2	TRBV7-2	TRBD2
ASSQVVGETQY	TRBJ2-5	TRBV4-1	NA
ASSIRTGGGMEAF	TRBJ1-1	TRBV19	TRBD1
ASSQDRTEAF	TRBJ1-1	TRBV4-1	NA
ASREGGATNEKLF	TRBJ1-4	TRBV28	NA
ASSLYVLRNTEAF	TRBJ1-1	TRBV5-6	NA
AFGKSLANTDTQY	TRBJ2-3	TRBV28	TRBD2
SVEDPGPGELF	TRBJ2-2	TRBV29-1	NA
ASSTGTGVYEQY	TRBJ2-7	TRBV25-1	TRBD1
ASSQVSGIGNTIY	TRBJ1-3	TRBV14	NA
ASSPPGGAYGETQY	TRBJ2-5	TRBV18	NA
ASSRLSGDATGELF	TRBJ2-2	TRBV3-1/TRBV3-2	NA
ATSRDDEKLF	TRBJ1-4	TRBV15	NA
ATSREGVLETQY	TRBJ2-5	TRBV15	NA
AWRGQGTYTGELF	TRBJ2-2	TRBV30	TRBD1
ASSLAGATEAF	TRBJ1-1	TRBV19	NA
ASSSQGGADTQY	TRBJ2-3	TRBV18	NA
ASTKGNQPQH	TRBJ1-5	TRBV6-5	NA
ASSQAWQGDDYT	TRBJ1-2	TRBV3-1/TRBV3-2	TRBD1
ASSPPISAGINTEAF	TRBJ1-1	TRBV18	NA
ASSLGWGNSPLH	TRBJ1-6	TRBV5-6	NA
ASSEVDLGGDTEAF	TRBJ1-1	TRBV2	NA
ASSLQGTGELF	TRBJ2-2	TRBV6-4	TRBD1
ASSRTGTNEKLF	TRBJ1-4	TRBV9	TRBD1
AISERGGDEQF	TRBJ2-1	TRBV10-3	TRBD2
ASRLYGYT	TRBJ1-2	TRBV23-1	NA
ASSLGRAGGTEAF	TRBJ1-1	TRBV7-8	TRBD1
ASRFQTGMNTEAF	TRBJ1-1	TRBV5-6	NA
AWSETNYGYT	TRBJ1-2	TRBV30	NA